Below, 12 T cell receptor beta chains from the same sample are listed, as sequenced in a study of blood T cell repertoires in COVID-19. Repertoires were generated with immunoSEQ multiplex PCR, while TCRdb's copy carries only in-frame clones and drops some. The sample contains just under 55,000 clones, 85% to 95% of which appear only once. Sequences were obtained from peripheral blood. These receptors all come from a man aged 50 or older with acute or convalescent COVID-19.

The gene calls are TRBV24-1 and TRBJ2-2; 9 nucleotides agree with TRBD1. This CDR3 has 14 amino acids. Germline values: CDR1 KGHDR, CDR2 SFDVKD. Trimming took 6 bases from V and 3 from J; bases not matched to a gene: 1. This CDR3 reads CATSTGGDTGELFF. CDR3 sequence (DNA): TGTGCCACCAGTACAGGGGGCGACACCGGGGAGCTGTTTTTT.

This chain uses TRBV5-1 with TRBJ1-1, with D possibly matching TRBD1 (6 bases). V was clipped by 4 bases and J by 0 bases, with 10 bases between them. CDR1 SGHRS and CDR2 YFSETQ come from the germline V gene. The CDR3 is 14 amino acids. CDR3 region: CASSHRDLNTEAFF. The CDR3 DNA is TGCGCCAGCAGCCACAGGGATTTGAACACTGAAGCTTTCTTT.

The V call is TRBV5-1, the J call TRBJ2-1, with D possibly being TRBD1 (5 bases). Germline CDR1 and CDR2: SGHRS and YFSETQ. The CDR3 is made up of 18 amino acids. V was shortened by 3 bases and J by 9 bases, with 28 bases between the two germline ends. CDR3 region: CASSSSHVQGSSRSEQFF. In nucleotides, the CDR3 is TGCGCCAGCAGCTCCTCTCATGTCCAGGGCTCGAGTAGGAGTGAGCAGTTCTTC. The whole variable domain, filled in from reference TRBV5-1 and TRBJ2-1, reads KAGVTQTPRYLIKTRGQQVTLSCSPISGHRSVSWYQQTPGQGLQFLFEYFSETQRNKGNFPGRFSGRQFSNSRSEMNVSTLELGDSALYLCASSSSHVQGSSRSEQFFGPGTRLTVL.

This sequence joins TRBV11-2 and TRBJ2-7; 7 nucleotides line up with TRBD1. This CDR3 comprises 15 residues. Germline CDR1 is SGHAT and CDR2 is FQNNGV. J lost 2 bases, V lost 6 bases, and 10 bases had no gene match. The CDR3 region has the DNA TGTGCCAGCAGGGGAACAGGGGACACCCCCTACGAGCAGTACTTC. It encodes CASRGTGDTPYEQYF.

The chain carries TRBV28 and TRBJ1-3; unclear D gene. The CDR3 extends over 15 amino acids. In germline, CDR1 is MDHEN, CDR2 SYDVKM. The ends were cut back, 6 bases at V and 0 bases at J, with 12 bases in the middle. In nucleotides, the CDR3 is TGTGCCAGCAGAATCCCCGGGGACTCTGGAAACACCATATATTTT. This sequence encodes CASRIPGDSGNTIYF.

J is TRBJ2-5 and V is TRBV7-7; D might be TRBD1 (6 bases). The CDR3 is made up of 14 amino acids. Germline-derived CDR1 and CDR2 are SSHAT and FNYEAQ (reference sequence). Trimming cost V 5 bases and J 5 bases, with 15 bases left between them. The CDR3, as DNA: TGTGCCAGCAGCCATGGGGCCGACAGGGAGACCCAGTACTTC. Protein: CASSHGADRETQYF.

The V call is TRBV5-8, the J call TRBJ2-1, with 15 bases fitting TRBD2. Trimming cost V 3 bases and J 7 bases; bases outside gene matches: 5. The V gene's germline CDR1 is SGHTS and CDR2 YDEGEE. This CDR3 is built from 16 residues. The DNA for the CDR3 is TGTGCCAGCAGCTGGACTAGCGGGAGGGCGCGGAATGAGCAGTTCTTC. Translating gives CASSWTSGRARNEQFF.

The chain has TRBV7-9 and TRBJ1-3; the D gene is possibly TRBD1 (6 bases). CDR1 SEHNR and CDR2 FQNEAQ come from the germline V gene (reference sequence). Trimming cost V 8 bases and J 0 bases, with 14 bases left between them. The CDR3 totals 15 residues. CDR3 sequence reads: CASSFSGVSGNTIYF. The CDR3 region has the DNA TGTGCCAGCTCCTTCTCAGGGGTCTCTGGAAACACCATATATTTT. Full variable domain (missing parts from reference TRBV7-9 and TRBJ1-3): DTGVSQNPRHKITKRGQNVTFRCDPISEHNRLYWYRQTLGQGPEFLTYFQNEAQLEKSRLLSDRFSAERPKGSFSTLEIQRTEQGDSAMYLCASSFSGVSGNTIYFGEGSWLTVV.

The V and J genes are TRBV7-2 and TRBJ2-2; TRBD2 is a possible D gene (5 bases). The length of the CDR3 is 14 residues. V was shortened by 5 bases and J by 4 bases, with 11 bases between the two germline ends. The germline gives CDR1 SGHTA, CDR2 FQGNSA. The CDR3 sequence: CASSRERSTGELFF. CDR3 in DNA: TGTGCCAGCAGCAGGGAGAGGAGCACCGGGGAGCTGTTTTTT.

The chain couples TRBV5-1 to TRBJ2-3; 7 nucleotides agree with TRBD1. This CDR3 has 14 amino acids. CDR1 is SGHRS, CDR2 YFSETQ, per germline. Unmatched junction bases numbered 2, after V lost 3 bases and J lost 1 base. CDR3 in DNA: TGCGCCAGCAGCTCCGACAGGGGCACAGATACGCAGTATTTT. It codes for CASSSDRGTDTQYF. Full variable domain (rest looked up from reference TRBV5-1 and TRBJ2-3): KAGVTQTPRYLIKTRGQQVTLSCSPISGHRSVSWYQQTPGQGLQFLFEYFSETQRNKGNFPGRFSGRQFSNSRSEMNVSTLELGDSALYLCASSSDRGTDTQYFGPGTRLTVL.

This sequence joins TRBV7-9 and TRBJ2-1; possible D gene TRBD1, 5 bases. CDR1 SEHNR and CDR2 FQNEAQ come from the germline V gene (reference sequence). The CDR3 is 13 amino acids. V was cut by 2 bases and J by 8 bases, with 10 bases left in between. The CDR3 loop is CASSLTTGHEQFF. CDR3 sequence (DNA): TGTGCCAGCAGCTTAACAACAGGCCATGAGCAGTTCTTC.

The rearrangement joins TRBV30 to TRBJ2-3; the D is unclear. V lost 4 bases and J lost 5, with 19 bases in between. The V gene's germline CDR1 is GTSNPN and CDR2 SVGIG (reference sequence). The CDR3 spans 15 residues. The CDR3 bases are TGTGCCTGGAACCCCGCGGCGTTTGGTGGAGATACGCAGTATTTT. Protein product: CAWNPAAFGGDTQYF.